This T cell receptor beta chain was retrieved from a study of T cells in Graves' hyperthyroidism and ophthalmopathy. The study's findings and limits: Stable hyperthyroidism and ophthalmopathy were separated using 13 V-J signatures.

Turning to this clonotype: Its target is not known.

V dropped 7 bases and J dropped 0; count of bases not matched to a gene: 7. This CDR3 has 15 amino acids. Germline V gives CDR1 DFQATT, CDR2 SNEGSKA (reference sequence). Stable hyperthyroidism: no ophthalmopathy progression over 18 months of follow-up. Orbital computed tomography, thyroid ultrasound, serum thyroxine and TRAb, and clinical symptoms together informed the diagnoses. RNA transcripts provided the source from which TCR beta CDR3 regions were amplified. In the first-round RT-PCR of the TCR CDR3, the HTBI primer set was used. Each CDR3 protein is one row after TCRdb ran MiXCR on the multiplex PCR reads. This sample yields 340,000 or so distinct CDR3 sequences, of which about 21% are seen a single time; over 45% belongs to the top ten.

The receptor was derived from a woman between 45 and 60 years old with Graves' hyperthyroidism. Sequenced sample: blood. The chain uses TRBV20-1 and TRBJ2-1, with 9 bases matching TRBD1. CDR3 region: CSEVGQGYSYNEQFF. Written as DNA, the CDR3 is TGCAGTGAGGTGGGACAGGGATACTCCTACAATGAGCAGTTCTTC.